The text below deals with one TCR beta chain. This clonotype was counted many times. Its antigen is still unknown. The record has no base qualities; no much larger clone is one base away. A case-control design nested within a healthcare worker cohort in London, UK, was used, with weekly nasopharyngeal swab PCR tests and blood sampling performed. Healthcare workers were recruited during the week of the UK lockdown, between 23 and 31 March 2020, and followed weekly for up to roughly 16 weeks. Via the germline V gene (reference sequence), CDR1 is DFQATT and CDR2 SNEGSKA. The CDR3 starts with the cysteine, ends with the phenylalanine, and has 10 residues. Of all the DNA, just the CDR3 is kept, 30 bases in frame from base 1. V is cut by 6 bases and J by 9 bases, and the space between the germline ends is 11 bases. Libraries were built with 5' RACE. The instrument was a NextSeq 500. In the TCR library protocol, unique molecular identifiers were attached to individual cDNA molecules to correct for PCR bias and sequencing error. TCR alpha and beta chains were both sequenced, and the abundances of alpha and beta sequences in each sample were closely correlated with each other. The paper's processing steps were these. Decombinator V4 was used to annotate TCR sequences for V gene, J gene and CDR3. Expanded TCRs were defined as changing significantly between any two time points under a Poisson model with p below 0.0001. TCR abundances were normalised to the total number of TCRs sequenced in each sample and reported as counts per million. TRAV1-2 paired with TRAJ12, TRAJ20 or TRAJ33 defined MAIT TCRs, while TRAV10 paired with TRAJ18 defined iNKT TCRs. VDJdb, accessed 1 November 2021, was searched for CMV, EBV and SARS-CoV-2 annotated TCRs, with TCRs annotated for multiple antigens excluded. TCRdb handled the public reads itself, with Q25 trimming in fastp and clone calling in MiXCR, and kept productive beta chains. Rows are unified per CDR3 protein, each entry keeping the most common DNA and genes. These V and J calls originate from TCRdb's pipeline instead of the authors' own analysis. The sample table contains around 60,000 distinct CDR3 sequences; only one count was recorded for roughly 13% of them. Roughly a tenth of the sample comes from the top ten.

The entry originates in a study of early T cells in non-severe SARS-CoV-2 infection (dated by TCRdb to 2020 to 2023). Background for the entire study: TCR sequencing used bulk RNA from unsorted whole blood, so alpha and beta chains could not be paired. Overall study results and their limits: VDJdb matching was skewed toward anti-spike CD8 responses and likely underestimated virus-specific expansions, missing private and CD4 specificities.

This clonotype was obtained from an adult who was a healthcare worker with PCR-confirmed SARS-CoV-2 infection or an uninfected control (not recorded which). The specimen was whole blood. The rearrangement joined TRBV20-1 to TRBJ1-2, with no confidently assigned D gene. The DNA is as follows: TGCAGTGCCACAGACGCGAGCTACACCTTC. Its protein is CSATDASYTF.